This T cell receptor (beta chain) was recovered during a study of early stage breast cancer tumors. The wider study: ER+/PR+/HER2- status applied to about 80% of the 16 invasive breast tumors. Invasive lobular carcinomas made up about 30% of the 12 ER+/PR+/HER2- tumors.

Broader study findings: Most shared enriched TCRB sequences were commonly generated ones.

This clone was observed a few times. What it recognizes is unknown. The germline V and J ends were trimmed by 8 bases and 1 base, with 11 bases remaining between them. CDR1 and CDR2 (germline): MGHDK, SYGVNS. CDR3 size: 13 residues. Each sample had two DNA replicates, 0.5 to 0.65 ug blood or about 1.4 ug tissue. Clones were read by immunoSEQ multiplex PCR, and TCRdb kept only the in-frame ones, dropping some. The table has 25,000 to 30,000 clones, approximately 76% seen once; the top ten hold roughly 33%. What was sequenced was blood. The V and J genes are TRBV25-1 and TRBJ1-1; D unresolved. The TCR was taken from a person between 50 and 60 years old with breast cancer. The CDR3 protein is CASPGNKNTEAFF. The CDR3 coding sequence is TGTGCCAGCCCGGGGAACAAGAACACTGAAGCTTTCTTT. Variable domain in full (rest from reference TRBV25-1 and TRBJ1-1): EADIYQTPRYLVIGTGKKITLECSQTMGHDKMYWYQQDPGMELHLIHYSYGVNSTEKGDLSSESTVSRIRTEHFPLTLESARPSHTSQYLCASPGNKNTEAFFGQGTRLTVV.